The present T cell receptor beta chain was sequenced within a study of kidney transplant recipient with SARS-CoV-2 infection. One entry per CDR3 protein, called by TCRdb with MiXCR from the reads. The table lists fewer than 250,000 distinct CDR3 sequences, roughly 26% of them singletons, with 6% to 8.5% in the top ten. CDR1 and CDR2 (germline): SEHNR, FQNEAQ (reference sequence). Trimming took off 4 bases at V and 3 bases at J, with 10 bases between the two ends. The CDR3 consists of 13 residues. At least ten counts were recorded for this clonotype. V gene TRBV7-9 combines with J gene TRBJ2-7; D tentatively reads TRBD1 or TRBD2 (5 bases each). Here the sequenced sample was a blood sample, taken at baseline and on approximately day 120 from a kidney transplant recipient. The clonotype comes from a male patient between 25 and 39 years old who had COVID-19 and was a kidney transplant recipient. Some T cells may be supplied by the graft donor. In DNA form, the CDR3 reads TGTGCCAGCAGCTCGCCTGGGGGCTACGAGCAGTACTTC. Amino acids: CASSSPGGYEQYF.